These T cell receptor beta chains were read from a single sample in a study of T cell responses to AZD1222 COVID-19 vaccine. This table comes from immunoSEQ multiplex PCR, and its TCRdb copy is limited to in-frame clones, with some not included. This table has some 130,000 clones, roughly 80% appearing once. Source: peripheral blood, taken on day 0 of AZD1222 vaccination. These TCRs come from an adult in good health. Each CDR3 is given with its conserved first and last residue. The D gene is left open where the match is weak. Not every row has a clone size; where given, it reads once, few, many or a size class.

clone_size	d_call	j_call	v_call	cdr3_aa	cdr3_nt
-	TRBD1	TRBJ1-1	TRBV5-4	CASSYSDRMNTEAFF	TGTGCCAGCAGCTACTCGGACAGGATGAACACTGAAGCTTTCTTT
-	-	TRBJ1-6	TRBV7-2	CASSLIGGRTNSPLHF	TGTGCCAGCAGCTTAATCGGGGGCAGGACCAATTCACCCCTCCACTTT
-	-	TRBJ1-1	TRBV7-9	CASSRIGTDTEAFF	TGTGCCAGCAGCCGAATCGGGACGGACACTGAAGCTTTCTTT
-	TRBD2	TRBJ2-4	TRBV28	CASSPGLAGASAKNIQYF	TGTGCCAGCAGTCCGGGACTAGCGGGGGCTTCAGCCAAAAACATTCAGTACTTC
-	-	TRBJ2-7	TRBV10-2	CASSDLGYEQYF	TGCGCCAGCAGTGATTTGGGCTACGAGCAGTACTTC
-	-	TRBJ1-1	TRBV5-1	CASSLVVGETEAFF	TGCGCCAGCAGCTTGGTCGTGGGGGAAACTGAAGCTTTCTTT
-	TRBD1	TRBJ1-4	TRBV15	CATSRPLNRGGREKLFF	TGTGCCACCAGCAGACCTCTCAACAGGGGAGGAAGGGAAAAACTGTTTTTT
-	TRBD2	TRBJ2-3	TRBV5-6	CASSLRLARSTDTQYF	TGTGCCAGCAGCTTGAGACTAGCGAGGAGCACAGATACGCAGTATTTT
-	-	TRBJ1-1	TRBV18	CASSPKPPGQNTEAFF	TGTGCCAGCTCACCGAAACCACCGGGACAAAACACTGAAGCTTTCTTT
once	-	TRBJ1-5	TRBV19	CASSILAGMGNQPQHF	TGTGCCAGTAGTATACTAGCGGGGATGGGCAATCAGCCCCAGCATTTT
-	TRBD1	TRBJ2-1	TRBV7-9	CASSLTGGNEQFF	TGTGCCAGCAGCTTAACAGGGGGCAATGAGCAGTTCTTC
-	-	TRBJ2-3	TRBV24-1	CATSDLGLNGADTQYF	TGTGCCACCAGTGACTTGGGACTTAATGGAGCAGATACGCAGTATTTT
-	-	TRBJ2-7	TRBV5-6	CASSQTVSYEQYF	TGTGCCAGCAGCCAGACTGTATCCTACGAGCAGTACTTC
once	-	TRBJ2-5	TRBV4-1	CASSQVGLETQYF	TGCGCCAGCAGCCAAGTCGGTCTAGAGACCCAGTACTTC
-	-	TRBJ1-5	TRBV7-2	CASSSLKAQPQHF	TGTGCCAGCAGCTCTTTAAAGGCTCAGCCCCAGCATTTT
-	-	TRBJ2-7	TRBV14	CASSRDPRRWVEQYF	TGTGCCAGCAGCCGGGACCCTCGCCGTTGGGTCGAGCAGTACTTC
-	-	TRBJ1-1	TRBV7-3	CASSLQGPRTEAFF	TGTGCCAGCAGCTTACAGGGGCCGAGGACTGAAGCTTTCTTT
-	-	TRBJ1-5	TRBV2	CASSEARGTNQPQHF	TGTGCCAGCAGTGAAGCACGCGGGACCAATCAGCCCCAGCATTTT
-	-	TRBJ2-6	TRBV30	CAWSADDRSGANVLTF	TGTGCCTGGAGTGCCGACGACAGGTCTGGGGCCAACGTCCTGACTTTC
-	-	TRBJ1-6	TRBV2	CASSESDSYNSPLHF	TGTGCCAGCAGTGAATCCGACTCCTATAATTCACCCCTCCACTTT
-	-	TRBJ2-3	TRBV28	CASSSGSTDTQYF	TGTGCCAGCAGTAGTGGATCCACAGATACGCAGTATTTT
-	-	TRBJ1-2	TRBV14	CASSQVQGAGYTF	TGTGCCAGCAGCCAGGTCCAAGGAGCGGGCTACACCTTC
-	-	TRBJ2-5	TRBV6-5	CASHRFQETQYF	TGTGCCAGCCACAGATTTCAAGAGACCCAGTACTTC
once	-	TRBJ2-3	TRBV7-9	CASSLGRGGLTDTQYF	TGTGCCAGCAGCCTAGGAAGGGGGGGACTCACAGATACGCAGTATTTT
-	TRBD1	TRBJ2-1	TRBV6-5	CASRSDRGLWNEQFF	TGTGCCAGCAGATCCGACAGGGGACTTTGGAATGAGCAGTTCTTC
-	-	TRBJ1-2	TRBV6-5	CASSYSSGVPYYGYTF	TGTGCCAGCAGTTACTCTTCGGGGGTTCCCTATTATGGCTACACCTTC
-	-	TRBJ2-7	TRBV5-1	CASSSRQTNSYEQYF	TGCGCCAGCAGCTCCCGACAGACCAACTCCTACGAGCAGTACTTC
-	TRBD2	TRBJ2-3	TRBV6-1	CASSVSSGARTDTQYF	TGTGCCAGCAGTGTGTCCAGCGGGGCGCGCACAGATACGCAGTATTTT
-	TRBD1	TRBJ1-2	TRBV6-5	CATKTGGWGYTF	TGTGCCACCAAGACAGGGGGCTGGGGCTACACCTTC